Below, 29 T cell receptor beta chains from the same sample are listed, as sequenced in a study of identical twins. TCRdb re-called the 5' RACE reads through MiXCR, storing one row per CDR3 protein. Here the sample spans some 690,000 distinct CDR3 sequences, roughly 20% being singletons. These data were also reused for a study on T cells expressing NK-cell markers.

Source material: PBMCs. Every receptor here comes from a woman between 18 and 29 years old in good health.

This clonotype was detected a few times. The V and J genes are TRBV12-3 or TRBV12-4 and TRBJ2-5, with TRBD2 identical over 9 bases. V lost 4 bases and J lost 0; bases outside the gene matches: 3. The CDR3 is 15 amino acids. CDR3 nucleotide sequence: TGTGCCAGCAGTTCTCGACTAGCGGACCAAGAGACCCAGTACTTC. This sequence encodes CASSSRLADQETQYF.

The V and J genes are TRBV18 and TRBJ2-3; 8 bases match TRBD1. Germline V gene data show CDR1 as KGHSH and CDR2 as LQKENI. The CDR3 contains 14 residues. The V gene end was trimmed by 6 bases and the J gene end by 4 bases; junction bases not matched to a gene: 6. In DNA, the CDR3 is TGTGCCAGCTCTTCGGACAGGGCAGCAGATACGCAGTATTTT. This gives the protein CASSSDRAADTQYF.

The chain couples TRBV18 to TRBJ2-7; 8 positions match TRBD2. V lost 6 bases and J lost 6; bases outside the gene matches: 10. CDR1 and CDR2 from the germline V gene are KGHSH and LQKENI. This CDR3 spans 14 amino acids. The CDR3 DNA sequence: TGTGCCAGCTCCGCCCCGGGAGGGATGGGCGAGCAGTACTTC. Protein: CASSAPGGMGEQYF.

The rearrangement uses TRBV12-3 or TRBV12-4 and TRBJ2-5; TRBD2 is a possible D gene (6 bases). This CDR3 has 14 residues. The V and J ends lost 5 bases and 1 base respectively, with 11 bases between them. The CDR3 coding sequence is TGTGCCAGCAGTGAGGGACTTTCCCAAGAGACCCAGTACTTC. It encodes CASSEGLSQETQYF.

The rearrangement links TRBV20-1 to TRBJ2-1, with D perhaps TRBD1 or TRBD2 (5 bases each). Germline CDR1 reads DFQATT; CDR2 reads SNEGSKA (reference sequence). The CDR3 runs to 14 residues. Trimming shortened V by 3 bases and J by 12 bases, and 21 bases separated the two germline ends. The CDR3 here is CSASPPSPIDRQFF. As DNA, the CDR3 is TGCAGTGCTAGCCCCCCTAGCCCCATAGACAGGCAGTTCTTC.

This clonotype turned up a few times. V gene TRBV6-1 combines with J gene TRBJ1-2; D is unresolved. CDR3 size: 14 residues. Germline V gene lookup returns CDR1 MNHNS and CDR2 SASEGT. Trimming pared 0 bases from V and 4 bases from J, leaving 9 bases between. The CDR3 DNA follows: TGTGCCAGCAGTGAAGCTAAGGGCGGCTATGGCTACACCTTC. Its translation: CASSEAKGGYGYTF.

The rearrangement joins TRBV10-3 to TRBJ2-1; D gene ambiguous. The CDR3 sequence is 11 residues long. V lost 2 bases and J 13 bases, leaving 9 bases between the germline ends. Germline V gene lookup returns CDR1 ENHRY and CDR2 SYGVKD. The CDR3 is CAISEPLGQFF. In DNA form, the CDR3 reads TGTGCCATCAGTGAGCCCCTCGGTCAGTTCTTC.

This clonotype was recorded many times. The chain has TRBV24-1 and TRBJ1-4; a possible D gene is TRBD1 (5 bases). This CDR3 has 14 residues. V gave up 3 bases and J gave up 7 bases, with 11 bases separating them. Germline CDR1 KGHDR, CDR2 SFDVKD. CDR3: CATSDPRDGEKLFF. The CDR3 DNA reads as TGTGCCACCAGTGATCCAAGGGACGGTGAAAAACTGTTTTTT.

The gene calls are TRBV7-3 and TRBJ2-3, with a weak D call TRBD1 (5 bases). This CDR3 has 13 amino acids. V gave up 3 bases and J gave up 5 bases, with 9 bases separating them. Germline CDR1 SGHTA, CDR2 FQGTGA. CDR3 in DNA: TGTGCCAGCAGCTTGGGGCGAGAAGATACGCAGTATTTT. Translated, it gives CASSLGREDTQYF.

This clonotype was counted many times. The gene calls are TRBV20-1 and TRBJ1-2, with TRBD1 identical over 7 bases. V shed 4 bases and J 8 bases; nucleotides not matched to a gene: 10. This CDR3 is built from 13 residues. In germline, CDR1 is DFQATT, CDR2 SNEGSKA (reference sequence). Here the CDR3 reads CSATVQGSWGYTF. Written as DNA, the CDR3 is TGCAGTGCTACCGTACAGGGGTCCTGGGGCTACACCTTC.

The rearrangement uses TRBV9 and TRBJ2-7; 7 nucleotides match TRBD2. Germline-derived CDR1 and CDR2 are SGDLS and YYNGEE. Germline trimming cut 2 bases from V and 1 base from J; bases unmatched to any gene: 12. The CDR3 has 17 residues. Here the CDR3 reads CASSVERDVSASYEQYF. In nucleotides, the CDR3 is TGTGCCAGCAGCGTCGAGCGGGATGTTTCAGCGTCCTACGAGCAGTACTTC. Supplemented by reference TRBV9 and TRBJ2-7, the full variable domain reads DSGVTQTPKHLITATGQRVTLRCSPRSGDLSVYWYQQSLDQGLQFLIQYYNGEERAKGNILERFSAQQFPDLHSELNLSSLELGDSALYFCASSVERDVSASYEQYFGPGTRLTVT.

The chain joins TRBV25-1 to TRBJ2-1; TRBD2 agrees at 12 bases. This CDR3 comprises 15 residues. V lost 4 bases and J lost 5; bases outside the gene matches: 3. In germline, CDR1 is MGHDK, CDR2 SYGVNS. The CDR3 protein is CASSVRLAGDNEQFF. CDR3 coding DNA: TGTGCCAGCAGTGTACGACTAGCGGGGGACAATGAGCAGTTCTTC.

This clonotype appeared a few times. V and J are TRBV6-2 or TRBV6-3 and TRBJ1-2; perhaps TRBD1 as D (6 bases). Germline values: CDR1 MNHEY, CDR2 SVGEGT. The CDR3 consists of 15 residues. Trimming took 6 bases from V and 2 from J, leaving 16 bases between them. Here the CDR3 reads CASRRFGQLNYGYTF. The CDR3 nucleotides are TGTGCCAGCAGGAGGTTCGGACAGCTGAACTATGGCTACACCTTC.

As for this clonotype: At one of its ends the junction is not consistent with the germline gene, which may arise from a read error. V and J are TRBV5-6 and TRBJ2-3, with 14 bases identical to TRBD2. The CDR3 totals 16 residues. Germline V gives CDR1 SGHDT, CDR2 YYEEEE. The CDR3 region is CASSFRTSGGPDTLYF. The CDR3 DNA sequence: TGTGCCAGCAGCTTTCGGACTAGCGGGGGGCCAGATACGCTGTATTTT.

The chain links TRBV12-3 or TRBV12-4 to TRBJ2-4, with 8 bases aligning to TRBD2. The junction had 10 bases not matched to a gene; V was cut back by 4 bases and J by 5 bases. This CDR3 region has 16 residues. CDR3 region: CASSSFGSGGQNIQYF. As DNA, the CDR3 is TGTGCCAGCAGTTCCTTTGGGAGCGGGGGACAAAACATTCAGTACTTC.

J is TRBJ2-3 and V is TRBV5-1; 14 bases are a match to TRBD2. Unmatched junction bases numbered 6, after V lost 3 bases and J lost 0 bases. This CDR3 spans 18 amino acids. CDR1 is SGHRS and CDR2 is YFSETQ in the germline V gene. The CDR3 DNA reads TGCGCCAGCAGCTCACGACTAGCGGGAGGGCAAAGCACAGATACGCAGTATTTT. Encoded protein: CASSSRLAGGQSTDTQYF.

The genes are TRBV20-1 and TRBJ1-1; no clear D. The length of the CDR3 is 11 residues. Trimming took 5 bases from V and 11 from J, leaving 15 bases between them. Germline lookup yields CDR1 DFQATT and CDR2 SNEGSKA (reference sequence). The DNA of the CDR3 is TGCAGTGCTGGTGGGCAGGCGGAGGCTTTCTTT. Translated: CSAGGQAEAFF.

This chain uses TRBV29-1 with TRBJ2-1, with D tentatively TRBD1 or TRBD2 (6 bases each). V lost 7 bases and J lost 3, with 19 bases in between. Germline V gene lookup returns CDR1 SQVTM and CDR2 ANQGSEA. The CDR3 totals 15 residues. The DNA of the CDR3 is TGCAGCGCCGAGGGGGGTTTGTCCAACTACAATGAGCAGTTCTTC. Its protein is CSAEGGLSNYNEQFF.

This clonotype turned up a few times. V and J are TRBV12-3 or TRBV12-4 and TRBJ2-7, with 10 bases identical to TRBD2. Trimming at V came to 5 bases and at J to 4 bases, leaving 8 bases not matched to a gene. The CDR3 consists of 15 residues. The CDR3 DNA sequence: TGTGCCAGCAGTAATCTAGCGGGAGAGTCGTACGAGCAGTACTTC. Amino acids: CASSNLAGESYEQYF.

This clonotype was observed a few times. V and J are TRBV5-5 and TRBJ2-3; 9 nucleotides line up with TRBD1. This CDR3 has 16 residues. Germline V gene lookup returns CDR1 SGHKS and CDR2 YYEKEE (reference sequence). The V segment lost 5 bases and the J segment 4 bases; nucleotides outside the gene matches: 11. The CDR3 sequence is CASRLTWDRASDTQYF. CDR3 bases: TGTGCCAGCAGACTGACGTGGGACAGGGCTTCAGATACGCAGTATTTT.

The V gene is TRBV27, the J gene TRBJ1-1, with D possibly TRBD1 on 6 matching bases. CDR3 length equals 14 residues. Germline CDR1 is MNHEY and CDR2 is SMNVEV (reference sequence). V was trimmed by 7 bases and J by 4 bases, leaving 16 bases between them. CDR3 nucleotides: TGTGCCAGCACCAGGGGAGGTGGGGGCACTGAAGCTTTCTTT. This encodes CASTRGGGGTEAFF.

This clonotype appeared once. The gene calls are TRBV9 and TRBJ2-7, with 12 bases fitting TRBD2. The CDR3 extends over 14 amino acids. J lost 5 bases, V lost 4 bases, and 4 bases had no gene match. Germline CDR1 reads SGDLS; CDR2 reads YYNGEE. The CDR3 nucleotides read TGTGCCAGCAGCACCCGACTAGCGGGGGACGAGCAGTACTTC. This encodes CASSTRLAGDEQYF.

This clonotype was counted ten times or more. The rearrangement joins TRBV12-3 or TRBV12-4 to TRBJ2-3; a weak D match, TRBD2 (5 bases). The CDR3 has 16 amino acids. Trimming shortened V by 0 bases and J by 2 bases, and 12 bases separated the two germline ends. In DNA, the CDR3 is TGTGCCAGCAGTTTAGCTGGACTTACTTACACAGATACGCAGTATTTT. Translating gives CASSLAGLTYTDTQYF.

The chain employs TRBV5-1 and TRBJ2-1; the D gene is possibly TRBD2 (5 bases). The CDR3 runs to 14 residues. V was trimmed by 4 bases and J by 5 bases, leaving 13 bases between them. Per the germline V gene, CDR1 is SGHRS and CDR2 is YFSETQ. CDR3 coding DNA: TGCGCCAGCAGCCCCTCACCGGGAAACAATGAGCAGTTCTTC. Protein sequence: CASSPSPGNNEQFF. The variable domain in full, completed from reference TRBV5-1 and TRBJ2-1, reads KAGVTQTPRYLIKTRGQQVTLSCSPISGHRSVSWYQQTPGQGLQFLFEYFSETQRNKGNFPGRFSGRQFSNSRSEMNVSTLELGDSALYLCASSPSPGNNEQFFGPGTRLTVL.

V gene TRBV6-1 combines with J gene TRBJ2-5; weak D call: TRBD1 (8 bases). Trimming left V 5 bases short and J 2 bases short, with 15 bases between. The CDR3 is made up of 15 amino acids. Germline V gene sequence: CDR1 MNHNS, CDR2 SASEGT. For the CDR3, the DNA is TGTGCCAGCAGTCAGGACAGGGAGGGGCAAGAGACCCAGTACTTC. Translating gives CASSQDREGQETQYF.

There are a few counts of this clonotype. The rearrangement uses TRBV10-3 and TRBJ2-6, with D perhaps TRBD2 (5 bases). Germline CDR1 ENHRY, CDR2 SYGVKD. Between the trimmed V and J ends, which lost 7 bases and 4 bases, there was a span of 8 bases. The CDR3 totals 13 residues. The CDR3 sequence is CAIMRAGANVLTF. In nucleotides, the CDR3 is TGTGCCATCATGAGGGCCGGGGCCAACGTCCTGACTTTC.

The chain joins TRBV12-3 or TRBV12-4 to TRBJ1-1; no definite D call. The CDR3 is made up of 13 amino acids. V was clipped by 6 bases and J by 2 bases, with 10 bases between them. The CDR3 here is CASRPLVNTEAFF. The CDR3, as DNA: TGTGCCAGCAGACCGCTTGTAAACACTGAAGCTTTCTTT.

The chain uses TRBV10-3 and TRBJ2-2, with unresolved D. The CDR3 consists of 15 residues. Germline CDR1 reads ENHRY; CDR2 reads SYGVKD. V dropped 2 bases and J dropped 1 base, with 8 bases sitting between them. CDR3 protein: CAISEGRMNTGELFF. CDR3 DNA sequence: TGTGCCATCAGTGAGGGTCGAATGAACACCGGGGAGCTGTTTTTT.

The gene calls are TRBV3-1 and TRBJ1-2; D is undetermined. Trimming took off 7 bases at V and 3 bases at J, with 9 bases between the two ends. The germline V gene has CDR1 LGHDT and CDR2 YNNKEL (reference sequence). This CDR3 spans 12 amino acids. CDR3 sequence (DNA): TGTGCCAGCAAGGGCACTTACTATGGCTACACCTTC. This encodes CASKGTYYGYTF.